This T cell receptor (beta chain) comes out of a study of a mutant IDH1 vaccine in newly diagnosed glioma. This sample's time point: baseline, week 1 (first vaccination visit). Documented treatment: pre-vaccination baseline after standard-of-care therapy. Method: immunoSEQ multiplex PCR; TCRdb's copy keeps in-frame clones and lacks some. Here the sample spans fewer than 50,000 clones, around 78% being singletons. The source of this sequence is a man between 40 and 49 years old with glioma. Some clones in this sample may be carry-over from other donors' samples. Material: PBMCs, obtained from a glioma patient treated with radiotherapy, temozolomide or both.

The CDR3 loop reads CASSPYSLGSGNTIYF. DNA for the CDR3: TGTGCCAGCTCCCCCTACTCCTTGGGATCTGGAAACACCATATATTTT. The chain has TRBV6-6 and TRBJ1-3; no reliable D call. The CDR3 has 16 amino acids. Trimming removed 8 bases from V and 1 base from J, with 18 bases in between. The germline gives CDR1 MNHNY, CDR2 SVGAGI (reference sequence).